A selection of T cell receptor beta chains follows, all from one sample in a study of molecular identifiers for immune sequencing clone quantification. One entry per CDR3 protein, called by TCRdb with MiXCR from the PCR reads. The table has about 640,000 distinct CDR3 sequences, less than 20% seen once. The source material was naive CD8+ T cells from blood, with Jurkat cell RNA spiked in. The receptors stem from a human donor in good health. Some libraries in this study had Jurkat cell RNA spiked in. Both conserved end residues are part of each CDR3. A D gene is named only where the DNA matches it firmly. Some rows have no size entry. The others give once, few or many, or a class for an expanded clone.

clone size: once
V gene: TRBV4-3
J gene: TRBJ2-7
D gene: NA
CDR3 DNA: TGCGCCAGCAGCCAAGATTTCGGCGGGGCAGGGGTCTACGAGCAGTACTTC
CDR3 protein: CASSQDFGGAGVYEQYF

clone size: many
V gene: TRBV12-3/TRBV12-4
J gene: TRBJ2-2
D gene: TRBD1
CDR3 DNA: TGTGCCAGCAGTGACAGGGGGTCCGGGGAGCTGTTTTTT
CDR3 protein: CASSDRGSGELFF

clone size: NA
V gene: TRBV5-4
J gene: TRBJ2-1
D gene: TRBD2
CDR3 DNA: TGTGCCAGCAGCTTGGGGCGGGAGACCTACAATGAGCAGTTCTTC
CDR3 protein: CASSLGRETYNEQFF

clone size: many
V gene: TRBV5-1
J gene: TRBJ2-6
D gene: TRBD1
CDR3 DNA: TGCGCCAGCAGCTACAGGGGAGTAGCTGGGGCCAACGTCCTGACTTTC
CDR3 protein: CASSYRGVAGANVLTF

clone size: NA
V gene: TRBV24-1
J gene: TRBJ2-5
D gene: TRBD2
CDR3 DNA: TGTGCCACCAGTGTAGGAGCGGGGCCCCAAGAGACCCAGTACTTC
CDR3 protein: CATSVGAGPQETQYF

clone size: few
V gene: TRBV13
J gene: TRBJ2-3
D gene: NA
CDR3 DNA: TGTGCCAGCAGCTTAGTGGGAAGGGCTACTCCCACAGATACGCAGTATTTT
CDR3 protein: CASSLVGRATPTDTQYF

clone size: NA
V gene: TRBV19
J gene: TRBJ2-2
D gene: NA
CDR3 DNA: TGTGTCACCCTTAGACACAGGGAGCTGTTTTTT
CDR3 protein: CVTLRHRELFF

clone size: many
V gene: TRBV7-9
J gene: TRBJ1-5
D gene: NA
CDR3 DNA: TGTGCCAGCAGCCAATATAGCAATCAGCCCCAGCATTTT
CDR3 protein: CASSQYSNQPQHF

clone size: many
V gene: TRBV20-1
J gene: TRBJ2-7
D gene: TRBD1
CDR3 DNA: TGCAGTGCAAACGCCGGGACAGTAAGCTCCTACGAGCAGTACTTC
CDR3 protein: CSANAGTVSSYEQYF

clone size: NA
V gene: TRBV11-2
J gene: TRBJ2-2
D gene: NA
CDR3 DNA: TGTGCCAGCAGCTTATTGGGACACTCGAACACCGGGGAGCTGTTTTTT
CDR3 protein: CASSLLGHSNTGELFF

clone size: few
V gene: TRBV15
J gene: TRBJ2-7
D gene: NA
CDR3 DNA: TGTGCCACCAGCAGAGACCCCCCCCCTAAAGTCGAGCAGTACTTC
CDR3 protein: CATSRDPPPKVEQYF

clone size: many
V gene: TRBV28
J gene: TRBJ2-3
D gene: NA
CDR3 DNA: TGTGCCAGCAGTACTCCTTTCCAGGGGGATACGCAGTATTTT
CDR3 protein: CASSTPFQGDTQYF

clone size: many
V gene: TRBV7-9
J gene: TRBJ1-1
D gene: NA
CDR3 DNA: TGTGCCAGCAGCTCAGGCGTAGGGGAGACTGAAGCTTTCTTT
CDR3 protein: CASSSGVGETEAFF

clone size: many
V gene: TRBV6-5
J gene: TRBJ1-1
D gene: NA
CDR3 DNA: TGTGCCAGCAGTCCTGCAGGGGCTGAAGCTTTCTTT
CDR3 protein: CASSPAGAEAFF

clone size: NA
V gene: TRBV6-5
J gene: TRBJ2-1
D gene: TRBD2
CDR3 DNA: TGTGCCAGCAGTTACTTCTTTGGGGGGGGCTACAATGAGCAGTTCTTC
CDR3 protein: CASSYFFGGGYNEQFF

clone size: few
V gene: TRBV7-9
J gene: TRBJ2-1
D gene: TRBD1
CDR3 DNA: TGTGCCAGCAGCTTAGGACAGGGGGTAAAGAATGAGCAGTTCTTC
CDR3 protein: CASSLGQGVKNEQFF

clone size: many
V gene: TRBV7-9
J gene: TRBJ2-5
D gene: TRBD2
CDR3 DNA: TGTGCCAGCAGCCCCGGGGGGGAAGAGACCCAGTACTTC
CDR3 protein: CASSPGGEETQYF

clone size: few
V gene: TRBV20-1
J gene: TRBJ2-2
D gene: NA
CDR3 DNA: TGCAGTGCTGAAGGTCCTTCGGGGAACACCGGGGAGCTGTTTTTT
CDR3 protein: CSAEGPSGNTGELFF

clone size: many
V gene: TRBV4-1
J gene: TRBJ1-5
D gene: NA
CDR3 DNA: TGCGCCAGCAGCCAAGATCAATGGGGGAGCCAGCCCCAGCATTTT
CDR3 protein: CASSQDQWGSQPQHF

clone size: few
V gene: TRBV19
J gene: TRBJ1-5
D gene: NA
CDR3 DNA: TGTGCCAGTACCGGGGCAGGTTCAACCCAGCCCCAGCATTTT
CDR3 protein: CASTGAGSTQPQHF

clone size: many
V gene: TRBV4-3
J gene: TRBJ1-1
D gene: TRBD1
CDR3 DNA: TGCGCCAGCAGCCAAGAGAGACCGGGACAGGGGACTGAAGCTTTCTTT
CDR3 protein: CASSQERPGQGTEAFF

clone size: NA
V gene: TRBV7-5
J gene: TRBJ2-2
D gene: NA
CDR3 DNA: NA
CDR3 protein: CISVPEAKPYQGGICGELFF